This is a list of T cell receptor beta chains from one sample in a study of cytomegalovirus exposure and HLA in healthy donors. Measured with immunoSEQ multiplex PCR; TCRdb has only the in-frame clones, and not every one. The sample includes around 130,000 clones, under 90% seen only once; the top ten take under 2.5%. Sequenced: PBMCs. The receptor set was obtained from a young woman in good health and CMV-seronegative. CDR3s include the opening cysteine and the closing phenylalanine or tryptophan. Fields, in order: D gene, clone size, V gene, J gene, CDR3 length, CDR3 DNA, CDR3 protein. The D gene is left open where the match is weak. Only some rows state a clone size, as once, few, many or a class for expanded clones.

d_gene: .; abundance: .; v_gene: TRBV20-1; j_gene: TRBJ1-2; len: 11; CDR3nt: TGCAGTGCTAGATGGGAGCGTGGCTACACCTTC; CDR3aa: CSARWERGYTF
d_gene: TRBD1; abundance: .; v_gene: TRBV5-1; j_gene: TRBJ2-5; len: 14; CDR3nt: TGCGCCAGCAGCTTACAAGGGGGCTGGGAGACCCAGTACTTC; CDR3aa: CASSLQGGWETQYF
d_gene: .; abundance: few; v_gene: TRBV9; j_gene: TRBJ2-5; len: 14; CDR3nt: TGTGCCAGCAGCGTAAGTCAGGGGCGGGAGACCCAGTACTTC; CDR3aa: CASSVSQGRETQYF
d_gene: .; abundance: .; v_gene: TRBV5-7; j_gene: TRBJ1-1; len: 14; CDR3nt: TGTGCCAGCAGCCCGACCGGAGGGAACACTGAAGCTTTCTTT; CDR3aa: CASSPTGGNTEAFF
d_gene: .; abundance: .; v_gene: TRBV14; j_gene: TRBJ2-7; len: 16; CDR3nt: TGTGCCAGCAGCCAAGAAAGCGGGCCAACGACCTACGAGCAGTACTTC; CDR3aa: CASSQESGPTTYEQYF
d_gene: TRBD1; abundance: few; v_gene: TRBV4-3; j_gene: TRBJ1-2; len: 22; CDR3nt: TGCGCCAGCAGAAAAGGAAGTGATGCGGGGGACAGGGCTATTGGGGCTAACTATGGCTACACCTTC; CDR3aa: CASRKGSDAGDRAIGANYGYTF
d_gene: TRBD1; abundance: .; v_gene: TRBV2; j_gene: TRBJ2-1; len: 14; CDR3nt: TGTGCCAGCAACCCAGGGGGCTCCTACAATGAGCAGTTCTTC; CDR3aa: CASNPGGSYNEQFF
d_gene: .; abundance: .; v_gene: TRBV27; j_gene: TRBJ1-6; len: 16; CDR3nt: TGTGCCAGCAGCCGCTACCAAGGGGGGGGCGATTCACCCCTCCACTTT; CDR3aa: CASSRYQGGGDSPLHF
d_gene: TRBD2; abundance: .; v_gene: TRBV6-6; j_gene: TRBJ2-3; len: 15; CDR3nt: TGTGCCAGCAGTGCTCTAGCGGGGGACCCAGATACGCAGTATTTT; CDR3aa: CASSALAGDPDTQYF
d_gene: .; abundance: .; v_gene: TRBV7-2; j_gene: TRBJ1-3; len: 16; CDR3nt: TGTGCCAGCAGCCCCCTGGCGGGAGCAGCTGGAAACACCATATATTTT; CDR3aa: CASSPLAGAAGNTIYF
d_gene: TRBD1; abundance: .; v_gene: TRBV7-2; j_gene: TRBJ1-5; len: 13; CDR3nt: TGTGCCAGCAGCACACAGGGGGATCAGCCCCAGCATTTT; CDR3aa: CASSTQGDQPQHF
d_gene: .; abundance: .; v_gene: TRBV27; j_gene: TRBJ2-1; len: 20; CDR3nt: TGTGCCAGCAGTTTATCGAGGGCTAGATCACCGCGGATACGTTACAATGAGCAGTTCTTC; CDR3aa: CASSLSRARSPRIRYNEQFF
d_gene: .; abundance: once; v_gene: TRBV9; j_gene: TRBJ1-2; len: 12; CDR3nt: TGTGCCAGCGGGGGGGAACGCTATGGCTACACCTTC; CDR3aa: CASGGERYGYTF
d_gene: .; abundance: .; v_gene: TRBV30; j_gene: TRBJ2-5; len: 16; CDR3nt: TGTGCCTGGAGTGTACTTCCACAGGGTCCCCAAGAGACCCAGTACTTC; CDR3aa: CAWSVLPQGPQETQYF
d_gene: .; abundance: once; v_gene: TRBV11-2; j_gene: TRBJ1-1; len: 12; CDR3nt: TGTGCCAGCAGCTTAGCCCTAGCCGAAGCTTTCTTT; CDR3aa: CASSLALAEAFF
d_gene: .; abundance: .; v_gene: TRBV7-2; j_gene: TRBJ1-1; len: 11; CDR3nt: TGTGCCAGCAGCCTCTCGGGTGAAGCTTTCTTT; CDR3aa: CASSLSGEAFF
d_gene: TRBD2; abundance: .; v_gene: TRBV5-1; j_gene: TRBJ2-7; len: 16; CDR3nt: TGCGCCAGCAGCCCTGGACTAGCGGGGGGCTCCTACGAGCAGTACTTC; CDR3aa: CASSPGLAGGSYEQYF
d_gene: .; abundance: .; v_gene: TRBV9; j_gene: TRBJ2-3; len: 15; CDR3nt: TGTGCCAGCAGCGTAGCGGGGGAGAGCACAGATACGCAGTATTTT; CDR3aa: CASSVAGESTDTQYF
d_gene: TRBD2; abundance: .; v_gene: TRBV6-4; j_gene: TRBJ2-2; len: 18; CDR3nt: TGTGCCAGTCTTGTCCTAGCGGGGCACACCTCAAGCACCGGGGAGCTGTTTTTT; CDR3aa: CASLVLAGHTSSTGELFF
d_gene: TRBD1; abundance: .; v_gene: TRBV7-9; j_gene: TRBJ2-7; len: 14; CDR3nt: TGTGCCAGCAGCTTATCACAGGGGGCTGGCGAGCAGTACTTC; CDR3aa: CASSLSQGAGEQYF
d_gene: .; abundance: .; v_gene: TRBV15; j_gene: TRBJ2-5; len: 15; CDR3nt: TGTGCCACCAGCAGAGATTCGGCGACTATGGAGACCCAGTACTTC; CDR3aa: CATSRDSATMETQYF
d_gene: .; abundance: .; v_gene: TRBV30; j_gene: TRBJ2-5; len: 12; CDR3nt: TGTGCCTGGAGTGACAGACAAGAGACCCAGTACTTC; CDR3aa: CAWSDRQETQYF
d_gene: TRBD1; abundance: .; v_gene: TRBV14; j_gene: TRBJ2-1; len: 15; CDR3nt: TGTGCCAGCAGCCAAGGGACAGGGTTACGTAATGAGCAGTTCTTC; CDR3aa: CASSQGTGLRNEQFF
d_gene: .; abundance: .; v_gene: TRBV9; j_gene: TRBJ1-6; len: 15; CDR3nt: TGTGCCAGCAGCGTAGCCGGGGCGGGGAATTCACCCCTCCACTTT; CDR3aa: CASSVAGAGNSPLHF
d_gene: .; abundance: .; v_gene: TRBV29-1; j_gene: TRBJ2-7; len: 13; CDR3nt: TGCAGCGCTGGGCTGGGACACCCTTCTGAGCAGTACTTC; CDR3aa: CSAGLGHPSEQYF
d_gene: .; abundance: .; v_gene: TRBV6-6; j_gene: TRBJ2-7; len: 13; CDR3nt: TGTGCCAGCTCTCAGGGGCTAACCTACGAGCAGTACTTC; CDR3aa: CASSQGLTYEQYF
d_gene: .; abundance: .; v_gene: TRBV7-9; j_gene: TRBJ2-1; len: 13; CDR3nt: TGTGCCAGCAGCCTGGGACTGCAAAATGAGCAGTTCTTC; CDR3aa: CASSLGLQNEQFF
d_gene: .; abundance: .; v_gene: TRBV7-9; j_gene: TRBJ2-7; len: 14; CDR3nt: TGTGCCAGCAGCTCGATCCGGGATCTCTACGAGCAGTACTTC; CDR3aa: CASSSIRDLYEQYF
d_gene: TRBD2; abundance: .; v_gene: TRBV2; j_gene: TRBJ2-1; len: 15; CDR3nt: TGTGCCAGCAGTGAGGTGGGGGGGTCCTACAATGAGCAGTTCTTC; CDR3aa: CASSEVGGSYNEQFF
d_gene: .; abundance: .; v_gene: TRBV18; j_gene: TRBJ2-5; len: 11; CDR3nt: TGTGCCAGCTCACCGAGGGAGACCCAGTACTTC; CDR3aa: CASSPRETQYF
d_gene: .; abundance: .; v_gene: TRBV19; j_gene: TRBJ2-7; len: 13; CDR3nt: TGTGCCAGTACAGGGGTCGGGCCCTACGAGCAGTACTTC; CDR3aa: CASTGVGPYEQYF
d_gene: TRBD1; abundance: .; v_gene: TRBV6-5; j_gene: TRBJ2-1; len: 15; CDR3nt: TGTGCCAGCAGCCTACTCGGACAGGGGGATGATGAGCAGTTCTTC; CDR3aa: CASSLLGQGDDEQFF
d_gene: TRBD2; abundance: .; v_gene: TRBV29-1; j_gene: TRBJ2-7; len: 15; CDR3nt: TGCAGCGTTGAAGATCTCGAGACAGCGGGGTACGAGCAGTACTTC; CDR3aa: CSVEDLETAGYEQYF
d_gene: .; abundance: .; v_gene: TRBV29-1; j_gene: TRBJ1-1; len: 14; CDR3nt: TGCAGCGCAGCCGGTGTTCCCGAGGCCACTGAAGCTTTCTTT; CDR3aa: CSAAGVPEATEAFF
d_gene: TRBD2; abundance: .; v_gene: TRBV27; j_gene: TRBJ2-5; len: 15; CDR3nt: TGTGCCAGCAGTTTCGTTGGGGGGGGTCTAGAGACCCAGTACTTC; CDR3aa: CASSFVGGGLETQYF
d_gene: TRBD1; abundance: .; v_gene: TRBV7-2; j_gene: TRBJ1-2; len: 15; CDR3nt: TGTGCCAGCAGCTTAGGACAGGGGGGGTCATATGGCTACACCTTC; CDR3aa: CASSLGQGGSYGYTF